This is a list of T cell receptor beta chains from one sample in a study of CD8 T cells in Susac syndrome. TCRdb itself ran the immunoSEQ multiplex PCR reads through MiXCR, one entry per CDR3 protein. The sample has some 180,000 distinct CDR3 sequences; approximately 93% are singletons. The sequenced sample was CD4+ T cells from PBMCs. The receptor source for this set is a human donor in good health. Both conserved end residues are part of each CDR3. The order of the fields is CDR3 length, clone size, D gene, J gene, V gene, CDR3 DNA, CDR3 protein. A D gene is named only where the DNA matches it firmly. The size of a clone is reported for some rows only, either as once, few or many, or as a class for expanded clones.

17,once,-,TRBJ1-2,TRBV7-2,TGTGCCAGCAGCCCGGGGTTGTGGCACACCCCTAACTATGGCTACACCTTC,CASSPGLWHTPNYGYTF
14,-,TRBD1,TRBJ1-5,TRBV12-3/TRBV12-4,TGTGCCAGCAGGCTAGACAGGGAGGGTCAGCCCCAGCATTTT,CASRLDREGQPQHF
15,-,-,TRBJ1-2,TRBV20-1,TGCAGTGCTAGTTTCAAGGGGATATTGACTTATGGCTACACCTTC,CSASFKGILTYGYTF
15,-,-,TRBJ2-5,TRBV5-1,TGCGCCAGCAGCCCTTCCGGCAGGGACCAAGAGACCCAGTACTTC,CASSPSGRDQETQYF
14,-,TRBD1,TRBJ2-5,TRBV27,TGTGCCAGCAGTTCCTGGACAGGGTCAGAGACCCAGTACTTC,CASSSWTGSETQYF
16,-,-,TRBJ1-4,TRBV6-5,TGTGCCAGCAGTTACTCTTCCGGGCCAGCTAATGAAAAACTGTTTTTT,CASSYSSGPANEKLFF
15,-,TRBD1,TRBJ1-5,TRBV2,TGTGCCAGCAGTACCGGGACAGGGGGAATTCAGCCCCAGCATTTT,CASSTGTGGIQPQHF
14,-,TRBD1,TRBJ1-1,TRBV4-1,TGCGCCAGCAGCCAACACAGGGGGAACACTGAAGCTTTCTTT,CASSQHRGNTEAFF
15,-,-,TRBJ1-1,TRBV19,TGTGCCAGTAGTCCAACCTTTATTGGCCTTGCTGAAGCTTTCTTT,CASSPTFIGLAEAFF
11,-,-,TRBJ2-5,TRBV25-1,TGTGCCAGCGTAACCCTCGAGACCCAGTACTTC,CASVTLETQYF
14,-,TRBD1,TRBJ2-3,TRBV7-3,TGTGCCAGCAGCTTGGGACAGCCTGGGGATACGCAGTATTTT,CASSLGQPGDTQYF
16,-,-,TRBJ2-3,TRBV5-1,TGCGCCAGCAGCTCGGGGTTAGCCGCCATCACAGATACGCAGTATTTT,CASSSGLAAITDTQYF
14,-,-,TRBJ2-5,TRBV7-9,TGTGCCAGCAGCCTGGGGGAGCACCAAGAGACCCAGTACTTC,CASSLGEHQETQYF
15,-,TRBD1,TRBJ1-6,TRBV20-1,TGCAGTGCTAGACGGGCGGGACAGGGCTGGTCACCCCTCCACTTT,CSARRAGQGWSPLHF
15,-,-,TRBJ2-2,TRBV6-5,TGTGCCAGCAGTCTAACCCGACAGAGTGGTCGGGAGCTGTTTTTT,CASSLTRQSGRELFF
16,-,-,TRBJ1-5,TRBV12-3/TRBV12-4,TGTGCCAGCAGAAACTCCGGCTCCTGGGGTATTCAGCCCCAGCATTTT,CASRNSGSWGIQPQHF
15,-,-,TRBJ1-3,TRBV9,TGTGCCAGCAGGTCGGGACTCAGCTCTGGAAACACCATATATTTT,CASRSGLSSGNTIYF
13,once,-,TRBJ1-4,TRBV3-1,TGTGCCAGCAGGCGCACAACTAATGAAAAACTGTTTTTT,CASRRTTNEKLFF
13,-,-,TRBJ2-7,TRBV2,TGTGCCAGCACAGGACTTGGTCTCCACGAGCAGTACTTC,CASTGLGLHEQYF
16,-,-,TRBJ2-2,TRBV9,TGTGCCAGCAGCGGCGGGTTGCCCCATCCCACCGGGGAGCTGTTTTTT,CASSGGLPHPTGELFF
15,-,-,TRBJ1-1,TRBV4-1,TGCGCCAGCAGCCAGCAGGACAGCCAGAACACTGAAGCTTTCTTT,CASSQQDSQNTEAFF
16,-,TRBD1,TRBJ2-4,TRBV6-2/TRBV6-3,TGTGCCAGCAGTCCTGGGGACAGGGGGAACGAAAACATTCAGTACTTC,CASSPGDRGNENIQYF
16,-,-,TRBJ2-3,TRBV5-1,TGCGCCAGCAGCTCGGGGCTAGCACTAAATACAGATACGCAGTATTTT,CASSSGLALNTDTQYF
16,-,-,TRBJ1-4,TRBV29-1,TGCAGCGTTGGTCTGGCTGGCGGAGTAAGGAATGAAAAACTGTTTTTT,CSVGLAGGVRNEKLFF
15,few,TRBD1,TRBJ2-1,TRBV7-9,TGTGCCAGCAGCTCAGGACAGGGGTCCTACAATGAGCAGTTCTTC,CASSSGQGSYNEQFF
14,-,-,TRBJ1-1,TRBV20-1,TGCAGTGAGCAGGCAGAGGGGTTCGACACTGAAGCTTTCTTT,CSEQAEGFDTEAFF
12,-,TRBD1,TRBJ1-2,TRBV28,TGTGCCAGCAGACCAATTCCGGGACAGCAGATGTTC,CASRPIPGQQMF
14,-,-,TRBJ1-6,TRBV30,TGTGCCTGTCCGCTAGGGGGGACGAATTCACCCCTCCACTTT,CACPLGGTNSPLHF
17,-,-,TRBJ1-5,TRBV7-8,TGTGCCAGCAGCACACAGGGAAGGCTGAATAGCAATCAGCCCCAGCATTTT,CASSTQGRLNSNQPQHF
14,-,TRBD1,TRBJ2-5,TRBV19,TGTGCCAGTCGGGACAGGGGGCAACAAGAGACCCAGTACTTC,CASRDRGQQETQYF
15,-,TRBD2,TRBJ2-7,TRBV10-2,TGCGCCAGCAGCCCCCGACTAGCGGGGACCTACGAGCAGTACTTC,CASSPRLAGTYEQYF
13,-,-,TRBJ2-7,TRBV20-1,TGCAGTGCCCTCCGGGACGGGACCTACGAGCAGTACTTC,CSALRDGTYEQYF
11,-,-,TRBJ1-1,TRBV12-3/TRBV12-4,TGTGCCAGCAGTTCAGGGTTCGGAGCTTTCTTT,CASSSGFGAFF
15,-,-,TRBJ1-3,TRBV14,TGTGCCAGCAGCCAACTACAGAGAACTGGAAACACCATATATTTT,CASSQLQRTGNTIYF
15,-,-,TRBJ2-2,TRBV7-2,TGTGCCAGCAGCTTAGCGGCCGGGCTCACCGGGGAGCTGTTTTTT,CASSLAAGLTGELFF
17,-,TRBD1,TRBJ1-2,TRBV7-9,TGTGCCAGCAGCCGAATTATTGGGGGGACAGAGGGGCATGGCTACACCTTC,CASSRIIGGTEGHGYTF
16,-,TRBD1,TRBJ1-2,TRBV2,TGTGCCAGCAGCGGGCTGGAGGGGGCGATTAACTATGGCTACACTTTC,CASSGLEGAINYGYTF
15,-,-,TRBJ1-6,TRBV9,TGTGCCAGCAGCGTAGATGGGCAGGAGAATTCACCCCTCCACTTT,CASSVDGQENSPLHF
13,-,-,TRBJ1-5,TRBV28,TGTGCCAGCAGGGTACAGGGTAATCAGCCCCAGCATTTT,CASRVQGNQPQHF
16,-,TRBD2,TRBJ2-7,TRBV5-4,TGTGCCAGCAGTCTTCGGGGGGGGCGCATCGGATACGAGCAGTACTTC,CASSLRGGRIGYEQYF
15,-,-,TRBJ2-3,TRBV7-9,TGTGCCAGCAGCCTCGGGGGTTATAGCACAGATACGCAGTATTTT,CASSLGGYSTDTQYF
12,-,-,TRBJ2-1,TRBV29-1,TGCAGCGTCTCTTTGTGGCAGAATGAGCAGTTCTTC,CSVSLWQNEQFF
16,once,TRBD1,TRBJ1-3,TRBV20-1,TGCAGTGCTAGAGATCCCGGGGGGACAGGGTGGAACACCATATATTTT,CSARDPGGTGWNTIYF
16,-,-,TRBJ2-5,TRBV4-1,TGCGCCAGCAGCCAAGATCTGAATCCGTACCAAGAGACCCAGTACTTC,CASSQDLNPYQETQYF
12,-,-,TRBJ2-7,TRBV12-3/TRBV12-4,TGTGCCAGCGGCCCGTGGCCCTACGAGCAGTACTTC,CASGPWPYEQYF
14,few,-,TRBJ1-6,TRBV5-1,TGCGCCAGCAGCTTGGAACACCCTAATTCACCCCTCCACTTT,CASSLEHPNSPLHF
15,-,-,TRBJ1-2,TRBV4-2,TGTGCCAGCAGCCAAGACACAGAAGATTTCTATGGCTACACCTTC,CASSQDTEDFYGYTF
18,-,TRBD1,TRBJ2-5,TRBV10-3,TGTGCCATCAGTGAGTCGTTAGCGGGCACAGGGGGCCGAGAGACCCAGTACTTC,CAISESLAGTGGRETQYF
14,-,-,TRBJ2-2,TRBV3-1,TGTGCCAGCAGCCAAGCTATGGGTACCGGGGAGCTGTTTTTT,CASSQAMGTGELFF
14,-,-,TRBJ1-1,TRBV20-1,TGCAGTGCTAGAGTGGCAGGGATTGACACTGAAGCTTTCTTT,CSARVAGIDTEAFF
13,once,-,TRBJ2-7,TRBV28,TGTGCCAGCAGTACAGGGTCGGGAAGCGAGCAGTACTTC,CASSTGSGSEQYF